The 9 T cell receptor beta chains below come from one sample, sequenced in a study of Tregs in tolerant kidney transplant recipients. The assay was immunoSEQ multiplex PCR, and TCRdb's table has in-frame clones only and misses some. The table has over 85,000 clones, 93% seen once. Sequenced here: CD4+ T cells from blood, sampled before the transplant. These receptor sequences come from a human donor who received a combined kidney and bone marrow transplant.

The chain is built from TRBV27 and TRBJ1-2, with 9 bases matching TRBD1. Losses at the gene ends were 6 bases for V and 4 bases for J; bases not matched to a gene: 3. Germline assignment: CDR1 MNHEY and CDR2 SMNVEV (reference sequence). This CDR3 is built from 13 residues. CDR3 in amino acids: CASRRQGGYGYTF. The CDR3 DNA follows: TGTGCCAGCAGGAGACAGGGGGGCTATGGCTACACCTTC.

V usage is TRBV5-6 and J usage is TRBJ1-2; no firm D call. V was clipped by 2 bases and J by 4 bases, with 9 bases between them. CDR3 length: 13 amino acids. CDR1 SGHDT and CDR2 YYEEEE come from the germline V gene. CDR3 bases: TGTGCCAGCAGCTTAAAACACACCTATGGCTACACCTTC. This codes for CASSLKHTYGYTF.

CDR3 coding DNA: TGCGCCAGCAGCCAAGTATCCGGGGTCCAAGAGACCCAGTACTTC. This codes for CASSQVSGVQETQYF. The chain has TRBV4-3 and TRBJ2-5; D may be TRBD2 (5 bases). From germline, CDR1 is LGHNA and CDR2 YSLEER. V gave up 1 base and J gave up 1 base, with 10 bases separating them. The CDR3 consists of 15 residues.

The chain combines TRBV11-3 with TRBJ2-5, with 7 bases aligning to TRBD2. CDR3 size: 16 residues. J lost 3 bases, V lost 1 base, and 8 bases had no gene match. Germline V CDR1 and CDR2: SGHNT, YENEEA. DNA of the CDR3: TGTGCCAGCAGCTTAGGGCAGGTGGGAGGGGAAGAGACCCAGTACTTC. The encoded protein is CASSLGQVGGEETQYF.

V and J are TRBV4-2 and TRBJ2-1; 11 bases map to TRBD2. Per the germline V gene, CDR1 is LGHNA and CDR2 is YNFKEQ. The CDR3 runs 16 residues. V shed 0 bases, J shed 4 bases, and the junction held 2 bases outside the gene matches. The CDR3 reads CASSQDGTSGYNEQFF. CDR3 nucleotides: TGTGCCAGCAGCCAAGATGGGACTAGCGGTTACAATGAGCAGTTCTTC.

J is TRBJ2-1 and V is TRBV7-3, with TRBD2 identical over 7 bases. CDR3 size: 16 residues. Germline-derived CDR1 and CDR2 are SGHTA and FQGTGA. With 5 bases clipped from V and 4 bases from J, the junction kept 11 bases outside the gene matches. DNA for the CDR3: TGTGCCAGCAGCCTATCGACCGGGACTAAATACAATGAGCAGTTCTTC. Translation: CASSLSTGTKYNEQFF.

The V and J genes are TRBV27 and TRBJ2-5, with a tentative D call TRBD1 (5 bases). V lost 11 bases to trimming and J lost 5 bases, with 6 bases between them. In germline, CDR1 is MNHEY, CDR2 SMNVEV (reference sequence). This CDR3 region has 9 residues. As DNA, the CDR3 is TGTGCCCCAGGGGAGACCCAGTACTTC. It specifies CAPGETQYF.

The V call is TRBV19, the J call TRBJ2-7; D is unclear. The CDR3 runs 11 residues. CDR1 and CDR2 (germline): LNHDA, SQIVND (reference sequence). V was shortened by 5 bases and J by 3 bases, with 5 bases between the two germline ends. CDR3 residues: CASSVSYEQYF. The CDR3 DNA reads as TGTGCCAGTAGTGTGAGCTACGAGCAGTACTTC.

J is TRBJ1-5 and V is TRBV19; 7 nucleotides match TRBD1. Germline V gives CDR1 LNHDA, CDR2 SQIVND (reference sequence). This CDR3 contains 14 residues. The ends lost 5 bases at V and 5 bases at J; junction bases unmatched: 6. The CDR3 region is CASSLRQGHQPQHF. CDR3 nucleotides: TGTGCCAGTAGTCTCCGACAGGGTCATCAGCCCCAGCATTTT.